Listed here is a single TCR beta chain. The data were taken from a study of technical replicates of blood from several donors. Using immunoSEQ multiplex PCR, the repertoire was profiled, and TCRdb retains in-frame clones only, with some absent. Of tens of thousands of clones listed, 70% to 90% are singletons. V lost 7 bases, J lost 0 bases, and 13 bases lay in between. The CDR3 totals 15 residues. Per the germline V gene, CDR1 is MNHNY and CDR2 is SVGAGI (reference sequence). Input material: PBMCs. The chain combines TRBV6-6 with TRBJ2-1; TRBD2 might be the D (6 bases). The sequence came from a human donor in good health. Some clones in this sample may be carry-over from other donors' samples. CDR3 loop: CASTEGGSSYNEQFF. In DNA, the CDR3 is TGTGCCAGCACCGAAGGAGGGAGCTCCTACAATGAGCAGTTCTTC.